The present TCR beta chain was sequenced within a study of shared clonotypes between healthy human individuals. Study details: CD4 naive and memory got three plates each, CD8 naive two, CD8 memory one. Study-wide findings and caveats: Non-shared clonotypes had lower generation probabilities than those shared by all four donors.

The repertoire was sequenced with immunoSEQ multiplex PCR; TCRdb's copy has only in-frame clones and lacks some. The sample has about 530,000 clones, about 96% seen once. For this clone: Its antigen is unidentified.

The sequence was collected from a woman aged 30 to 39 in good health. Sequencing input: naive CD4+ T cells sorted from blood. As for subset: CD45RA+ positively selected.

The CDR3 is CAISGDRKETQYF. CDR3 in DNA: TGTGCCATCAGTGGGGACAGGAAGGAGACCCAGTACTTC. The rearrangement joins TRBV10-3 to TRBJ2-5; 8 bases are shared with TRBD1. The CDR3 consists of 13 residues. In germline, CDR1 is ENHRY, CDR2 SYGVKD. V lost 4 bases, J lost 5 bases, and 3 bases stayed unmatched.